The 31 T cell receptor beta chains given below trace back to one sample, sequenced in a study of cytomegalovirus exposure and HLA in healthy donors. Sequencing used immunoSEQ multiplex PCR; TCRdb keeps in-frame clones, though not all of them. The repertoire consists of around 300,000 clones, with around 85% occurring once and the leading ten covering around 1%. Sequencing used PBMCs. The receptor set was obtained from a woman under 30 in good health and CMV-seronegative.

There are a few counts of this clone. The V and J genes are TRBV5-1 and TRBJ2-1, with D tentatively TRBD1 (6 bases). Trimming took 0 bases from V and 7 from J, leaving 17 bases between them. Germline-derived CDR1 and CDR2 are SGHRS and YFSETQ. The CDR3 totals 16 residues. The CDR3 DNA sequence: TGCGCCAGCAGCTTGGGGGGCCCAAACCAGGGGAATGAGCAGTTCTTC. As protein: CASSLGGPNQGNEQFF.

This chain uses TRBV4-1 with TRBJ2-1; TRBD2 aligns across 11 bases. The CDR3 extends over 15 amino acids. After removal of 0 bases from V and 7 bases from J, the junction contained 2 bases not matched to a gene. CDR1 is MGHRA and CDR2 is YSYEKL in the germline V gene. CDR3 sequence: CASSQDPSGRNEQFF. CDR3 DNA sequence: TGCGCCAGCAGCCAAGATCCTAGCGGGAGGAATGAGCAGTTCTTC.

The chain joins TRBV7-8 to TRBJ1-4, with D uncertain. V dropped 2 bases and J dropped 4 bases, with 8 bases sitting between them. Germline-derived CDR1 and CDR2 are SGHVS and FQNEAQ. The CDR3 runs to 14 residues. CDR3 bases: TGTGCCAGCAGCTTATGGGCTGTTAATGAAAAACTGTTTTTT. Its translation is CASSLWAVNEKLFF. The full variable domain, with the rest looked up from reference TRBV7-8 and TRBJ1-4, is GAGVSQSPRYKVAKRGQDVALRCDPISGHVSLFWYQQALGQGPEFLTYFQNEAQLDKSGLPSDRFFAERPEGSVSTLKIQRTQQEDSAVYLCASSLWAVNEKLFFGSGTQLSVL.

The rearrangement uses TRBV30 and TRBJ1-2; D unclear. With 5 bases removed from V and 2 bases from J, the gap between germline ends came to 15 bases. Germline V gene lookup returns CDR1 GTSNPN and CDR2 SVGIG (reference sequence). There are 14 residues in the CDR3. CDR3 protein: CAWADNFVNYGYTF. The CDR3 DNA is TGTGCCTGGGCAGACAATTTCGTAAACTATGGCTACACCTTC.

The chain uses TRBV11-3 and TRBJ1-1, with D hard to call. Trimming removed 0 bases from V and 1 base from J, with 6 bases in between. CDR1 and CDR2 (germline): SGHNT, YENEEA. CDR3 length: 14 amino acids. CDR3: CASSLDGRNTEAFF. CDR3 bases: TGTGCCAGCAGCTTAGATGGGAGGAACACTGAAGCTTTCTTT.

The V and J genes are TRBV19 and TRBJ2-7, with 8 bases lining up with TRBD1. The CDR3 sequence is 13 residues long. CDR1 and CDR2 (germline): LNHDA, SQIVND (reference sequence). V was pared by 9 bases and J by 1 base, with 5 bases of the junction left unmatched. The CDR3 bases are TGTGCCAGCGAGGACAGGGAGTCCTACGAGCAGTACTTC. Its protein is CASEDRESYEQYF.

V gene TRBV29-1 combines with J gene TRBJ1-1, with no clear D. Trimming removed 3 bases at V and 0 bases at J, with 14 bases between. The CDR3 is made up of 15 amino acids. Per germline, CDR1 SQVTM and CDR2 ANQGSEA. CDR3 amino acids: CSVDRRRLLNTEAFF. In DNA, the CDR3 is TGCAGCGTTGATAGACGACGACTTTTGAACACTGAAGCTTTCTTT.

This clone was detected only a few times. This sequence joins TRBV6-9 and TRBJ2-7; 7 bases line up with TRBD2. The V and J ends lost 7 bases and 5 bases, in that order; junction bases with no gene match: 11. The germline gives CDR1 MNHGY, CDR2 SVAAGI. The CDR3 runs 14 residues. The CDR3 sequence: CASTWAGVKHEQYF. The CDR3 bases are TGTGCCAGCACCTGGGCGGGAGTAAAACACGAGCAGTACTTC.

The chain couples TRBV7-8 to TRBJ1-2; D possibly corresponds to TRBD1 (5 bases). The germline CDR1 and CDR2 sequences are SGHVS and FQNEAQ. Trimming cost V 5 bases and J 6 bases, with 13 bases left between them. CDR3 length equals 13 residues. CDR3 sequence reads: CASSPPARDGYTF. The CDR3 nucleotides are TGTGCCAGCAGCCCCCCAGCCAGGGATGGCTACACCTTC.

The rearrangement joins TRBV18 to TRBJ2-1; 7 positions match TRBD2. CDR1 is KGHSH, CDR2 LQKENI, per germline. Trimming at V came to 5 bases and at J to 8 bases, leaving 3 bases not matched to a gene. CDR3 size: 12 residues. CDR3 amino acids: CASSLTSDEQFF. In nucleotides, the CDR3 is TGTGCCAGCTCATTAACTAGCGATGAGCAGTTCTTC.

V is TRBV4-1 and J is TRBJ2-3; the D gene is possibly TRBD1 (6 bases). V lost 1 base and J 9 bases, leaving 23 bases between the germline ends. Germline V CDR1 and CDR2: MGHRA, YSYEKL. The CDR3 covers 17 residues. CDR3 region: CASSQGPPGAAVRTQYF. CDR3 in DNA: TGCGCCAGCAGCCAAGGCCCCCCAGGGGCCGCAGTTAGAACGCAGTATTTT.

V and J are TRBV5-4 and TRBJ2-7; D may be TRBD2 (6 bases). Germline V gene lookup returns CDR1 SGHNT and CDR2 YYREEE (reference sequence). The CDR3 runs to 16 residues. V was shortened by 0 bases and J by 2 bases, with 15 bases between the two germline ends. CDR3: CASSLEVWGEAYEQYF. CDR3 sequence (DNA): TGTGCCAGCAGCTTGGAAGTGTGGGGGGAGGCCTACGAGCAGTACTTC.

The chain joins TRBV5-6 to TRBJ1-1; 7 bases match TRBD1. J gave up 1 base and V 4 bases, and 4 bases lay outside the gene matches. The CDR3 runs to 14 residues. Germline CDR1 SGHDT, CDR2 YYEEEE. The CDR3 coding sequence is TGTGCCAGCAGCACGAGACAGGGGAACACTGAAGCTTTCTTT. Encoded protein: CASSTRQGNTEAFF.

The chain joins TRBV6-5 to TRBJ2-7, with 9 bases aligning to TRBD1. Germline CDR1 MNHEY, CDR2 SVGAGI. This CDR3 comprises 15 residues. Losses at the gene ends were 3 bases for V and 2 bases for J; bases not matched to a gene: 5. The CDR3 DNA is TGTGCCAGCAGTTATGGAGGACAGGGGACCTACGAGCAGTACTTC. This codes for CASSYGGQGTYEQYF.

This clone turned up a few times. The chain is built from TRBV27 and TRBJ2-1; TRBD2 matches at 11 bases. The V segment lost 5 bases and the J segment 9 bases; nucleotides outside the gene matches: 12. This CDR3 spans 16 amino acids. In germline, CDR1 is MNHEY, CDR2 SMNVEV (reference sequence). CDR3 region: CASSMLAGGPSGEQFF. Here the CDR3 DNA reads TGTGCCAGCAGTATGTTAGCGGGAGGGCCTTCAGGTGAGCAGTTCTTC.

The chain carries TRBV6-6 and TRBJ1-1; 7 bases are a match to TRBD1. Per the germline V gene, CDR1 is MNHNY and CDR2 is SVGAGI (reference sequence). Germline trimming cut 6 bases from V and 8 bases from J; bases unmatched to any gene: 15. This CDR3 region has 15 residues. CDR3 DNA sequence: TGTGCCAGCAGCCCTGGACAGGAGGTCTCCAGGGAAGCTTTCTTT. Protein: CASSPGQEVSREAFF.

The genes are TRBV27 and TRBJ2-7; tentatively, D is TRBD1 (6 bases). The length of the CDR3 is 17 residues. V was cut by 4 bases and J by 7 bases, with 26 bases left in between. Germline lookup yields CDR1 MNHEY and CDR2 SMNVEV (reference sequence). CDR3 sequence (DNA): TGTGCCAGCAGTTGGGGACATACCCGTCTCTCGACTGGGGAGCAGTACTTC. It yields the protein CASSWGHTRLSTGEQYF.

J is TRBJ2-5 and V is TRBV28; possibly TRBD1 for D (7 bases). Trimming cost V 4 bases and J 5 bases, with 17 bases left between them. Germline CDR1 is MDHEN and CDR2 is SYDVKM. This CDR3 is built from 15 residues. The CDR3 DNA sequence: TGTGCCAGCAGTTCCCCGGAGGGGGCGTGGGAGACCCAGTACTTC. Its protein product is CASSSPEGAWETQYF.

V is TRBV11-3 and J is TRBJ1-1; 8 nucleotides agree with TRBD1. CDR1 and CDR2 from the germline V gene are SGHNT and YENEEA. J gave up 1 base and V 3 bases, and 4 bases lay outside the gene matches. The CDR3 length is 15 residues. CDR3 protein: CASSLGQDKNTEAFF. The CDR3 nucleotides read TGTGCCAGCAGCTTGGGACAGGACAAGAACACTGAAGCTTTCTTT. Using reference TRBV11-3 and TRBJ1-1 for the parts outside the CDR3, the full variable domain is EAGVVQSPRYKIIEKKQPVAFWCNPISGHNTLYWYLQNLGQGPELLIRYENEEAVDDSQLPKDRFSAERLKGVDSTLKIQPAELGDSAVYLCASSLGQDKNTEAFFGQGTRLTVV.

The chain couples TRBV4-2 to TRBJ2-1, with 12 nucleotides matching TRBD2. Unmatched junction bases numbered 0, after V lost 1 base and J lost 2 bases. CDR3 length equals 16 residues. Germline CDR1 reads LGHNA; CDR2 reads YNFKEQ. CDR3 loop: CASSQGTSGTYNEQFF. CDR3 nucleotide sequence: TGTGCCAGCAGCCAAGGGACTAGCGGGACCTACAATGAGCAGTTCTTC.

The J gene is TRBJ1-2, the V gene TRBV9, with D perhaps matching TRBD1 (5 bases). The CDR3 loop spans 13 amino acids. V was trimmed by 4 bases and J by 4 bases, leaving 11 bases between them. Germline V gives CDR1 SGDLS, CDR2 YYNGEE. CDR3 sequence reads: CASSPRQLYGYTF. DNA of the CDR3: TGTGCCAGCAGCCCCCGACAGCTCTATGGCTACACCTTC.

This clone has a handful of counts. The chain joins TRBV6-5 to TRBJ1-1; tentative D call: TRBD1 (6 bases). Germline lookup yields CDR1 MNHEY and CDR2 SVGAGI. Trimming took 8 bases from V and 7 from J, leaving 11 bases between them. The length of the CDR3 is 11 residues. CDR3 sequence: CASSLQGEAFF. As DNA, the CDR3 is TGTGCCAGCTCACTACAGGGTGAAGCTTTCTTT.

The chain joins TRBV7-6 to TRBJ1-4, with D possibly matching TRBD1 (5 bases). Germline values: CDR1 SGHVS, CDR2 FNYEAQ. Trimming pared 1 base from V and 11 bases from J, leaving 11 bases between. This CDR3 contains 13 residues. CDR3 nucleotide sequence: TGTGCCAGCAGCTTAGATCGGGGGGGGAAACTGTTTTTT. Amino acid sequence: CASSLDRGGKLFF.

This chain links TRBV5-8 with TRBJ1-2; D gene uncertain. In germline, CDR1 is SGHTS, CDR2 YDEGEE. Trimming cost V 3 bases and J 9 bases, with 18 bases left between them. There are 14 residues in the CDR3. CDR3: CASSSPGRILRYTF. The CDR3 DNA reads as TGTGCCAGCAGCTCTCCGGGGAGGATCCTACGCTACACCTTC.

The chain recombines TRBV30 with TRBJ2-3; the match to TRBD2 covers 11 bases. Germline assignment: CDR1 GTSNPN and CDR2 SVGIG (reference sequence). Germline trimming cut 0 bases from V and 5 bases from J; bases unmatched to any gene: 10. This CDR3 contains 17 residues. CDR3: CAWSVWRTSGSVDTQYF. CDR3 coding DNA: TGTGCCTGGAGTGTATGGAGGACTAGCGGGTCGGTAGATACGCAGTATTTT.

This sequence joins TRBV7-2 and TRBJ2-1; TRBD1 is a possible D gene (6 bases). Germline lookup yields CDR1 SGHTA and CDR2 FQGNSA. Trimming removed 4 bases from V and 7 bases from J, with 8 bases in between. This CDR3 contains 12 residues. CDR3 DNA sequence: TGTGCCAGCAGCTCCGACAGGAATGAGCAGTTCTTC. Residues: CASSSDRNEQFF.

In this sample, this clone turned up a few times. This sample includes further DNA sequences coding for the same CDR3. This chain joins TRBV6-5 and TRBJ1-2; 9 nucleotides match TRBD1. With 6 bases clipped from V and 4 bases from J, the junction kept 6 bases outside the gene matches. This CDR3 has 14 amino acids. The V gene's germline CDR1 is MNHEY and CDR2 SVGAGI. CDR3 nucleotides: TGTGCCAGCAGCCTACAGGGGGCGGGCTATGGCTACACCTTC. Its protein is CASSLQGAGYGYTF.

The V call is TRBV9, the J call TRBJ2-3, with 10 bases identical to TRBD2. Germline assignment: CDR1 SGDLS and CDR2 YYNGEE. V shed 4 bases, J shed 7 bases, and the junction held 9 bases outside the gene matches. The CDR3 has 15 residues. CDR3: CASSFLAGAANTQYF. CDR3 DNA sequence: TGTGCCAGCAGCTTCCTAGCGGGGGCCGCGAATACGCAGTATTTT. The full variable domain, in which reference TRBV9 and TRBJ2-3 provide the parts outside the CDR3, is DSGVTQTPKHLITATGQRVTLRCSPRSGDLSVYWYQQSLDQGLQFLIQYYNGEERAKGNILERFSAQQFPDLHSELNLSSLELGDSALYFCASSFLAGAANTQYFGPGTRLTVL.

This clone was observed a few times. The CDR3 region has the DNA TGTGCCAGTAGTCGTCAGGCGGCAGAATCCCGGGGACTGTTTTTT. The encoded protein is CASSRQAAESRGLFF. This rearrangement joins TRBV19 to TRBJ1-4, with unresolved D. Germline CDR1 reads LNHDA; CDR2 reads SQIVND (reference sequence). CDR3 length: 15 amino acids. V was trimmed by 5 bases and J by 13 bases, leaving 23 bases between them.

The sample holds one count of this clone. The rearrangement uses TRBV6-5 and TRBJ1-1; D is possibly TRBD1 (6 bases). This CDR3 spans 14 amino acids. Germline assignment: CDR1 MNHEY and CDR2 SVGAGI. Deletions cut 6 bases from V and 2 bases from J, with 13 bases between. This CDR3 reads CASRHTGLNTEAFF. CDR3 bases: TGTGCCAGCAGACACACAGGGCTCAACACTGAAGCTTTCTTT.

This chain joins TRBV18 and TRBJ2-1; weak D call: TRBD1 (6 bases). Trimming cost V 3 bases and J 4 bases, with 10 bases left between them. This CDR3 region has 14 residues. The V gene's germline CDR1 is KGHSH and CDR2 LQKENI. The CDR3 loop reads CASSPPTGYNEQFF. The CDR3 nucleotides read TGTGCCAGCTCACCGCCAACAGGGTACAATGAGCAGTTCTTC.